These T cell receptor beta chains were read from a single sample in a study of T-cell memory formation after mild COVID-19. Each CDR3 protein is one row after TCRdb ran MiXCR on the 5' RACE reads. Among 550,000 to 600,000 distinct CDR3 sequences listed, 20% to 25% were seen once. The sequenced sample consisted of PBMCs or a T cell subset sorted from them (not recorded which). The receptors shown here come from an adult woman who had mild COVID-19 (a few samples of this study predate the infection). Cell type and time point are not known. Each CDR3 is given with its conserved first and last residue. A D gene is named only where the DNA matches it firmly. Rows give clone size only sometimes, using once, few, many, or a class for an expanded clone.

j_gene: TRBJ2-2
d_gene: TRBD1
abundance: .
v_gene: TRBV6-1
CDR3aa: CASKREDRDFLDTGELFF
CDR3nt: TGTGCCAGCAAGAGAGAGGACAGGGACTTTTTGGACACCGGGGAGCTGTTTTTT

j_gene: TRBJ2-1
d_gene: .
abundance: .
v_gene: TRBV10-3
CDR3aa: CATRWDLSSYNEQFF
CDR3nt: TGTGCCACCCGTTGGGACTTAAGCTCCTACAATGAGCAGTTCTTC

j_gene: TRBJ2-7
d_gene: .
abundance: few
v_gene: TRBV9
CDR3aa: CASSVAPQGDYEQYF
CDR3nt: TGTGCCAGCAGCGTAGCCCCGCAGGGAGACTACGAGCAGTACTTC

j_gene: TRBJ1-2
d_gene: .
abundance: .
v_gene: TRBV13
CDR3aa: CASSPLGGWDGYTF
CDR3nt: TGTGCCAGCAGCCCCCTTGGGGGGTGGGATGGCTACACCTTC

j_gene: TRBJ2-5
d_gene: TRBD1
abundance: .
v_gene: TRBV6-5
CDR3aa: CASSRQGIETQYF
CDR3nt: TGTGCCAGCAGTCGACAGGGTATAGAGACCCAGTACTTC

j_gene: TRBJ2-3
d_gene: TRBD2
abundance: .
v_gene: TRBV30
CDR3aa: CAWSILAADTQYF
CDR3nt: TGTGCCTGGAGTATCCTAGCGGCAGATACGCAGTATTTT

j_gene: TRBJ1-2
d_gene: TRBD1
abundance: .
v_gene: TRBV5-5
CDR3aa: CASTQGAGGYTF
CDR3nt: TGTGCCAGCACCCAGGGGGCGGGTGGCTACACCTTC

j_gene: TRBJ2-5
d_gene: .
abundance: few
v_gene: TRBV21-1
CDR3aa: CASGEYQETQYF
CDR3nt: TGTGCCAGCGGGGAGTACCAAGAGACCCAGTACTTC

j_gene: TRBJ2-5
d_gene: TRBD1
abundance: once
v_gene: TRBV28
CDR3aa: CASMTRDRGEETQYF
CDR3nt: TGTGCCAGCATGACAAGGGACAGGGGTGAAGAGACCCAGTACTTC

j_gene: TRBJ1-1
d_gene: .
abundance: .
v_gene: TRBV11-2
CDR3aa: CASSQRSDTEAFF
CDR3nt: TGTGCCAGCAGCCAGAGGTCAGATACTGAAGCTTTCTTT

j_gene: TRBJ2-1
d_gene: .
abundance: .
v_gene: TRBV5-1
CDR3aa: CASSLDGAISYNEQFF
CDR3nt: TGCGCCAGCAGCTTGGACGGGGCGATCTCCTACAATGAGCAGTTCTTC

j_gene: TRBJ2-7
d_gene: .
abundance: few
v_gene: TRBV5-6
CDR3aa: CASSWGRSQYEQYF
CDR3nt: TGTGCCAGCAGCTGGGGACGGTCGCAGTACGAGCAGTACTTC

j_gene: TRBJ2-1
d_gene: TRBD2
abundance: .
v_gene: TRBV3-1
CDR3aa: CASSQVWGGSYNEQFF
CDR3nt: TGTGCCAGCAGCCAAGTGTGGGGGGGCTCCTACAATGAGCAGTTCTTC

j_gene: TRBJ2-1
d_gene: .
abundance: once
v_gene: TRBV29-1
CDR3aa: CSVVSFEQFF
CDR3nt: TGCAGCGTTGTTAGTTTTGAGCAGTTCTTC

j_gene: TRBJ2-1
d_gene: .
abundance: few
v_gene: TRBV6-5
CDR3aa: CASSYQRSSYNEQFF
CDR3nt: TGTGCCAGCAGTTACCAGCGGAGCTCCTACAATGAGCAGTTCTTC

j_gene: TRBJ1-1
d_gene: .
abundance: .
v_gene: TRBV3-1
CDR3aa: CASSRNTLHLEAFF
CDR3nt: TGTGCCAGCAGCCGAAACACTTTGCACCTCGAAGCTTTCTTT

j_gene: TRBJ2-2
d_gene: TRBD2
abundance: few
v_gene: TRBV5-1
CDR3aa: CASSLLAANTGELFF
CDR3nt: TGCGCCAGCAGCTTACTAGCGGCGAACACCGGGGAGCTGTTTTTT

j_gene: TRBJ1-1
d_gene: .
abundance: few
v_gene: TRBV11-3
CDR3aa: CASNSNTEAFF
CDR3nt: TGTGCCAGCAATAGCAACACTGAAGCTTTCTTT

j_gene: TRBJ2-5
d_gene: .
abundance: .
v_gene: TRBV5-1
CDR3aa: CASSLLRDTETQYF
CDR3nt: TGCGCCAGCAGCTTACTCCGGGACACAGAGACCCAGTACTTC

j_gene: TRBJ1-1
d_gene: .
abundance: many
v_gene: TRBV18
CDR3aa: CASGNTEAFF
CDR3nt: TGTGCCAGCGGGAACACTGAAGCTTTCTTT

j_gene: TRBJ2-3
d_gene: TRBD2
abundance: .
v_gene: TRBV5-4
CDR3aa: CASSLPRGGLADTQYF
CDR3nt: TGTGCCAGCAGCTTGCCGCGGGGGGGCCTAGCGGATACGCAGTATTTT

j_gene: TRBJ2-3
d_gene: .
abundance: .
v_gene: TRBV24-1
CDR3aa: CATSDIRARGTDTQYF
CDR3nt: TGTGCCACCAGTGATATCAGGGCCCGAGGCACAGATACGCAGTATTTT

j_gene: TRBJ2-5
d_gene: .
abundance: .
v_gene: TRBV12-3/TRBV12-4
CDR3aa: CASSLSEKETQYF
CDR3nt: TGTGCCAGCAGTTTGTCAGAGAAAGAGACCCAGTACTTC

j_gene: TRBJ1-1
d_gene: .
abundance: .
v_gene: TRBV5-5
CDR3aa: CASSLIGHTEAFF
CDR3nt: TGTGCCAGCAGCTTGATAGGGCACACTGAAGCTTTCTTT

j_gene: TRBJ2-7
d_gene: TRBD2
abundance: .
v_gene: TRBV20-1
CDR3aa: CSARGTSGGSSSYEQYF
CDR3nt: TGCAGTGCTAGGGGGACTAGCGGGGGTTCTAGCTCCTACGAGCAGTACTTC

j_gene: TRBJ1-4
d_gene: TRBD1
abundance: few
v_gene: TRBV4-1
CDR3aa: CASSHFPGQTEKLFF
CDR3nt: TGCGCCAGCAGCCATTTTCCGGGACAGACTGAAAAACTGTTTTTT

j_gene: TRBJ1-1
d_gene: .
abundance: .
v_gene: TRBV5-1
CDR3aa: CASSITGKAEAFF
CDR3nt: TGCGCCAGCAGCATTACAGGGAAGGCTGAAGCTTTCTTT

j_gene: TRBJ1-1
d_gene: .
abundance: few
v_gene: TRBV12-3/TRBV12-4
CDR3aa: CASSPRESLNTEAFF
CDR3nt: TGTGCCAGCAGTCCCCGGGAAAGTTTGAACACTGAAGCTTTCTTT

j_gene: TRBJ1-4
d_gene: TRBD1
abundance: .
v_gene: TRBV24-1
CDR3aa: CATSDPTTGGDYEKLFF
CDR3nt: TGTGCCACCAGTGATCCTACGACAGGGGGCGATTATGAAAAACTGTTTTTT

j_gene: TRBJ1-1
d_gene: .
abundance: .
v_gene: TRBV7-2
CDR3aa: CASRKDGRNTEAFF
CDR3nt: TGTGCCAGCAGGAAGGACGGCCGGAACACTGAAGCTTTCTTT

j_gene: TRBJ2-7
d_gene: TRBD2
abundance: .
v_gene: TRBV9
CDR3aa: CASSVRASGGLDEQYF
CDR3nt: TGTGCCAGCAGCGTACGGGCTAGCGGGGGTTTAGACGAGCAGTACTTC

j_gene: TRBJ2-1
d_gene: .
abundance: few
v_gene: TRBV24-1
CDR3aa: CATSDSPLAGRPDEQFF
CDR3nt: TGTGCCACCAGTGATTCTCCACTGGCGGGACGCCCCGATGAGCAGTTCTTC

j_gene: TRBJ2-1
d_gene: TRBD2
abundance: .
v_gene: TRBV20-1
CDR3aa: CSASRASGSSYNEQFF
CDR3nt: TGCAGTGCTAGTAGGGCTAGCGGGAGCTCCTACAATGAGCAGTTCTTC

j_gene: TRBJ1-2
d_gene: TRBD1
abundance: few
v_gene: TRBV7-2
CDR3aa: CASSLDRIPLGYTF
CDR3nt: TGTGCCAGCAGCTTGGACAGGATCCCGTTGGGCTACACCTTC

j_gene: TRBJ2-3
d_gene: TRBD2
abundance: .
v_gene: TRBV7-9
CDR3aa: CASSPPTSDTDTQYF
CDR3nt: TGTGCCAGCAGCCCCCCGACTAGCGACACAGATACGCAGTATTTT

j_gene: TRBJ2-5
d_gene: .
abundance: many
v_gene: TRBV18
CDR3aa: CASSSGQGWETQYF
CDR3nt: TGTGCCAGCTCATCGGGCCAGGGTTGGGAGACCCAGTACTTC

j_gene: TRBJ2-3
d_gene: .
abundance: .
v_gene: TRBV3-1
CDR3aa: CASSLRTSSHPAGDTQYF
CDR3nt: TGTGCCAGCAGCCTAAGGACGTCCTCGCACCCAGCCGGAGATACGCAGTATTTT

j_gene: TRBJ2-5
d_gene: .
abundance: few
v_gene: TRBV4-2
CDR3aa: CASSQARLVQETQYF
CDR3nt: TGTGCCAGCAGCCAAGCGAGACTGGTCCAAGAGACCCAGTACTTC

j_gene: TRBJ2-7
d_gene: .
abundance: few
v_gene: TRBV27
CDR3aa: CASSPGTSAAYEQYF
CDR3nt: TGTGCCAGCAGTCCCGGGACCTCAGCCGCCTACGAGCAGTACTTC

j_gene: TRBJ2-3
d_gene: .
abundance: many
v_gene: TRBV15
CDR3aa: CATSRDDWTDTQYF
CDR3nt: TGTGCCACCAGCAGAGATGATTGGACAGATACGCAGTATTTT

j_gene: TRBJ2-6
d_gene: TRBD1
abundance: few
v_gene: TRBV30
CDR3aa: CAWATGSGANVLTF
CDR3nt: TGTGCCTGGGCGACAGGGTCTGGGGCCAACGTCCTGACTTTC

j_gene: TRBJ2-7
d_gene: TRBD1
abundance: .
v_gene: TRBV29-1
CDR3aa: CSVDPGTGSSYEQYF
CDR3nt: TGCAGCGTCGATCCCGGGACAGGGTCGAGCTACGAGCAGTACTTC

j_gene: TRBJ1-1
d_gene: .
abundance: few
v_gene: TRBV5-1
CDR3aa: CASSPWGHTEAFF
CDR3nt: TGCGCCAGCAGCCCGTGGGGGCACACTGAAGCTTTCTTT

j_gene: TRBJ2-2
d_gene: TRBD2
abundance: few
v_gene: TRBV6-2/TRBV6-3
CDR3aa: CASRPQGQLAGGTGELFF
CDR3nt: TGTGCCAGCAGACCCCAGGGGCAACTAGCGGGAGGCACCGGGGAGCTGTTTTTT

j_gene: TRBJ2-1
d_gene: TRBD1
abundance: few
v_gene: TRBV5-5
CDR3aa: CASSLGTGHNNEQFF
CDR3nt: TGTGCCAGCAGCTTAGGGACAGGGCACAACAATGAGCAGTTCTTC

j_gene: TRBJ2-5
d_gene: TRBD1
abundance: few
v_gene: TRBV11-2
CDR3aa: CASSSGQGGGETQYF
CDR3nt: TGTGCCAGCAGCTCTGGACAGGGGGGTGGAGAGACCCAGTACTTC

j_gene: TRBJ2-7
d_gene: TRBD1
abundance: .
v_gene: TRBV15
CDR3aa: CATSRRQGGREQYF
CDR3nt: TGTGCCACCAGCAGGAGACAGGGGGGACGCGAGCAGTACTTC

j_gene: TRBJ1-2
d_gene: .
abundance: once
v_gene: TRBV20-1
CDR3aa: CSAEWGLGYTF
CDR3nt: TGCAGTGCAGAGTGGGGGCTGGGCTACACCTTC

j_gene: TRBJ2-3
d_gene: TRBD2
abundance: few
v_gene: TRBV6-1
CDR3aa: CASKTLAGGTDTQYF
CDR3nt: TGTGCCAGCAAGACACTAGCGGGGGGAACAGATACGCAGTATTTT

j_gene: TRBJ2-1
d_gene: .
abundance: .
v_gene: TRBV12-5
CDR3aa: CASGPRGVSYNEQFF
CDR3nt: TGTGCTAGTGGCCCCAGGGGCGTTTCCTACAATGAGCAGTTCTTC

j_gene: TRBJ2-7
d_gene: TRBD2
abundance: .
v_gene: TRBV6-5
CDR3aa: CASSYSPSGYEQYF
CDR3nt: TGTGCCAGCAGTTACTCCCCTAGCGGTTACGAGCAGTACTTC

j_gene: TRBJ2-7
d_gene: TRBD2
abundance: few
v_gene: TRBV10-3
CDR3aa: CAISGVGTRAYEQYF
CDR3nt: TGTGCCATCAGTGGGGTGGGGACTAGGGCCTACGAGCAGTACTTC

j_gene: TRBJ1-2
d_gene: TRBD1
abundance: .
v_gene: TRBV12-3/TRBV12-4
CDR3aa: CASKGTGVAYGYTF
CDR3nt: TGTGCCAGCAAAGGGACAGGGGTTGCCTATGGCTACACCTTC

j_gene: TRBJ2-1
d_gene: TRBD2
abundance: few
v_gene: TRBV7-3
CDR3aa: CASSWLAGGGNEQFF
CDR3nt: TGTGCCAGCAGCTGGCTAGCGGGGGGAGGAAATGAGCAGTTCTTC